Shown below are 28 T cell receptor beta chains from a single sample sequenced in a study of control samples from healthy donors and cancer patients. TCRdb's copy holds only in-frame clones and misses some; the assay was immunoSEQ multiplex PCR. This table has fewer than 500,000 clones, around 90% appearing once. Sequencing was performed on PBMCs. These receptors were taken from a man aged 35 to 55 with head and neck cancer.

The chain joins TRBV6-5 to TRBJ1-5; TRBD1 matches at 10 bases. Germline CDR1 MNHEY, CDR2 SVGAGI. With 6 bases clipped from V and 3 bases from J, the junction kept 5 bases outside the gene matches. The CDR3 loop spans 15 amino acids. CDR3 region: CASSLDRGLNQPQHF. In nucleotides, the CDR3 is TGTGCCAGCAGCCTAGACAGGGGGCTCAATCAGCCCCAGCATTTT.

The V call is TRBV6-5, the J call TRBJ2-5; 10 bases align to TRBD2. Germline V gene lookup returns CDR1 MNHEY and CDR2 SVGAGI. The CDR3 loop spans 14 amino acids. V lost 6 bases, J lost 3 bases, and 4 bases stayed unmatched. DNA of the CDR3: TGTGCCAGCAGCCCAACTAGCGGGAAAGAGACCCAGTACTTC. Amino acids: CASSPTSGKETQYF.

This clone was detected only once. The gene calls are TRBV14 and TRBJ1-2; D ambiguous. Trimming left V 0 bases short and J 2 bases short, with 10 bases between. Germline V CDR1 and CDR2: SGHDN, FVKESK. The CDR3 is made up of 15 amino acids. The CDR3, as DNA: TGTGCCAGCAGCCAAGAGGGCCACCCCAACTATGGCTACACCTTC. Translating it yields CASSQEGHPNYGYTF.

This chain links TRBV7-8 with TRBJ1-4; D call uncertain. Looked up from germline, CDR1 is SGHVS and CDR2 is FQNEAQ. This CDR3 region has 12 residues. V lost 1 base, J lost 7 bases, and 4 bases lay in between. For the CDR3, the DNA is TGTGCCAGCAGCTTAGTGGCTGAAAAACTGTTTTTT. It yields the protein CASSLVAEKLFF.

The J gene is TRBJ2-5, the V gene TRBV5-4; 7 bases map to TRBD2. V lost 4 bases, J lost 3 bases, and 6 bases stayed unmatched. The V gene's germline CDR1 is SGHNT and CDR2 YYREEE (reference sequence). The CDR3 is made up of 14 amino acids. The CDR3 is CASSPGTKEETQYF. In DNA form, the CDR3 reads TGTGCCAGCAGCCCCGGGACTAAAGAAGAGACCCAGTACTTC.

Here the CDR3 reads CASSLQGSPLHF. The DNA for the CDR3 is TGTGCCAGCAGCTTACAGGGCAGTCCCCTCCACTTT. The rearrangement links TRBV7-8 to TRBJ1-6; possibly TRBD1 for D (5 bases). From germline, CDR1 is SGHVS and CDR2 FQNEAQ. This CDR3 has 12 amino acids. The V gene lost 2 bases and the J gene lost 13 bases, with 9 bases spanning the gap.

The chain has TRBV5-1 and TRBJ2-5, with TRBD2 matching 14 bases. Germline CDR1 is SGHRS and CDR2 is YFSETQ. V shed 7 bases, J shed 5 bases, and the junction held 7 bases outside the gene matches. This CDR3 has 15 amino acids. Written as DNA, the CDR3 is TGCGCCAGCCAAGGAGGGACTAGCGGGAGTGAGACCCAGTACTTC. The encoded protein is CASQGGTSGSETQYF.

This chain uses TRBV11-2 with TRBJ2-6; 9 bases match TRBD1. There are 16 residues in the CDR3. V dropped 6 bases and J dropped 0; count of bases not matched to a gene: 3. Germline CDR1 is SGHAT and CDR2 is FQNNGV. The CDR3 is CASRQTGGSGANVLTF. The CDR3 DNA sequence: TGTGCCAGCAGGCAGACAGGGGGCTCTGGGGCCAACGTCCTGACTTTC. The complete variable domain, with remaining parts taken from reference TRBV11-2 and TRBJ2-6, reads EAGVAQSPRYKIIEKRQSVAFWCNPISGHATLYWYQQILGQGPKLLIQFQNNGVVDDSQLPKDRFSAERLKGVDSTLKIQPAKLEDSAVYLCASRQTGGSGANVLTFGAGSRLTVL.

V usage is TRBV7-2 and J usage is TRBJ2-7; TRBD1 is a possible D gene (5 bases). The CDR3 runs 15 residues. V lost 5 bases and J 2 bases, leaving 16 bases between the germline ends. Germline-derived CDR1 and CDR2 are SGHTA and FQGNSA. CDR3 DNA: TGTGCCAGCAGCCCCGGACACACGACCGCCTACGAGCAGTACTTC. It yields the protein CASSPGHTTAYEQYF.

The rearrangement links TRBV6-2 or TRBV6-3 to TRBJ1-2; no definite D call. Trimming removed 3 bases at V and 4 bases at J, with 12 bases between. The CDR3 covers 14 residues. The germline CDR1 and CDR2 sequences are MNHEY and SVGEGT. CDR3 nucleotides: TGTGCCAGCAGTTATCTGCGGACGGGCTATGGCTACACCTTC. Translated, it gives CASSYLRTGYGYTF.

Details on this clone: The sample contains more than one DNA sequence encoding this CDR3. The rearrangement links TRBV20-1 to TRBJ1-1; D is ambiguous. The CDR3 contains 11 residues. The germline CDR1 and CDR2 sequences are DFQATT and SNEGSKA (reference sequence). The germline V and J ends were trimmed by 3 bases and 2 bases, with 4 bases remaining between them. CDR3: CSASPNTEAFF. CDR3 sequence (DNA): TGCAGTGCTAGTCCTAACACTGAAGCTTTCTTT.

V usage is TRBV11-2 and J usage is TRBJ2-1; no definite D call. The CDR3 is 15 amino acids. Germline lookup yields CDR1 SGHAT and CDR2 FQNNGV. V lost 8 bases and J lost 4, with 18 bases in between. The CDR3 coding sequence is TGTGCCAGCGGGCGCCAAGGGAACTCGTACAATGAGCAGTTCTTC. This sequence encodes CASGRQGNSYNEQFF. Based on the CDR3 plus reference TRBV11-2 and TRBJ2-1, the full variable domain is EAGVAQSPRYKIIEKRQSVAFWCNPISGHATLYWYQQILGQGPKLLIQFQNNGVVDDSQLPKDRFSAERLKGVDSTLKIQPAKLEDSAVYLCASGRQGNSYNEQFFGPGTRLTVL.

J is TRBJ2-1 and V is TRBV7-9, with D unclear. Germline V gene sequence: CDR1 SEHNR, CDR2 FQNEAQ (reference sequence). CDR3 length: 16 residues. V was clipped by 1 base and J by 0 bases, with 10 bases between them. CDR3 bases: TGTGCCAGCAGCTTAGTTGGCTGGAGCTCCTACAATGAGCAGTTCTTC. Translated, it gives CASSLVGWSSYNEQFF.

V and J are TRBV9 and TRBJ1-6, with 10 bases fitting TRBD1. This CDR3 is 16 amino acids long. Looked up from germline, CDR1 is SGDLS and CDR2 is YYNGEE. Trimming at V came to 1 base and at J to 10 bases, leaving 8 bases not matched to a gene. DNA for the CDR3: TGTGCCAGCAGCGTATCCGGGACAGGGGTTTTGTCACCCCTCCACTTT. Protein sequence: CASSVSGTGVLSPLHF.

CDR3 region: CAWSSKVNYGYTF. The CDR3 nucleotides read TGTGCCTGGAGTTCGAAGGTTAACTATGGCTACACCTTC. This chain links TRBV30 with TRBJ1-2, with D hard to call. Trimming removed 2 bases from V and 1 base from J, with 8 bases in between. The CDR3 covers 13 residues. In germline, CDR1 is GTSNPN, CDR2 SVGIG (reference sequence). Drawing the rest from reference TRBV30 and TRBJ1-2, the complete variable domain is SQTIHQWPATLVQPVGSPLSLECTVEGTSNPNLYWYRQAAGRGLQLLFYSVGIGQISSEVPQNLSASRPQDRQFILSSKKLLLSDSGFYLCAWSSKVNYGYTFGSGTRLTVV.

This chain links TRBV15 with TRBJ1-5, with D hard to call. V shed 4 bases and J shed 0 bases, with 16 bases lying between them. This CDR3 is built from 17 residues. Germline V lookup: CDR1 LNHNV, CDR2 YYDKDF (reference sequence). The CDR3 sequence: CATSTPLGGNSNQPQHF. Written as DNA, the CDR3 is TGTGCCACCAGCACCCCCCTGGGCGGCAATAGCAATCAGCCCCAGCATTTT.

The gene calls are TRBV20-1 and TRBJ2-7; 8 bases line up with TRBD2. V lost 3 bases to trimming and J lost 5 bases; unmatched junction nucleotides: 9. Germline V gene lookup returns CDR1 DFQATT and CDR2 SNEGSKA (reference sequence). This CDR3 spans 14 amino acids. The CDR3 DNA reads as TGCAGTGCTAGTCGGGACGGGGGGGCCGACGAGCAGTACTTC. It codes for CSASRDGGADEQYF.

The CDR3, as DNA: TGTGCCAGCAGCCCCCCGGGACAGGCAACCTACGAGCAGTACTTC. It translates to CASSPPGQATYEQYF. This chain links TRBV11-2 with TRBJ2-7, with TRBD1 matching over 8 bases. Germline V lookup: CDR1 SGHAT, CDR2 FQNNGV. Trimming removed 5 bases from V and 2 bases from J; junction bases left unmatched: 8. The CDR3 totals 15 residues.

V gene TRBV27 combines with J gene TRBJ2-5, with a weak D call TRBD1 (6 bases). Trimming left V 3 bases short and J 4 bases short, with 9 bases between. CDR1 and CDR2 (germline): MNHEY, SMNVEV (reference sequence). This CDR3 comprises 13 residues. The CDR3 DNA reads TGTGCCAGCAGTTTGGGACATCTAGAGACCCAGTACTTC. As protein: CASSLGHLETQYF.

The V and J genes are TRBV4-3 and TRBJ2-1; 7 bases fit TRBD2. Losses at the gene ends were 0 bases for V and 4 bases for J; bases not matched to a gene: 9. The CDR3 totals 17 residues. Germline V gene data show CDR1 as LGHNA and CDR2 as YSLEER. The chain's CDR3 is CASSQDLSAGPYNEQFF. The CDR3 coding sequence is TGCGCCAGCAGCCAAGATTTGTCAGCGGGGCCTTACAATGAGCAGTTCTTC.

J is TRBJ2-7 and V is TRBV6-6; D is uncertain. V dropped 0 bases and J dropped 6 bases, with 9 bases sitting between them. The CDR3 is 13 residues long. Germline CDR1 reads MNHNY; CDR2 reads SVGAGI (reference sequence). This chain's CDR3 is CASSYSKSPEQYF. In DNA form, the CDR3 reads TGTGCCAGCAGTTACTCGAAAAGCCCCGAGCAGTACTTC.

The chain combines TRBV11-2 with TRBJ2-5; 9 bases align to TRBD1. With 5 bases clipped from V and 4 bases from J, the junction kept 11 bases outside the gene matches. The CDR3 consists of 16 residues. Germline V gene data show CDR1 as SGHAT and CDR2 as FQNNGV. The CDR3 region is CASSASGTGWGETQYF. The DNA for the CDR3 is TGTGCCAGCAGCGCCTCCGGGACAGGGTGGGGAGAGACCCAGTACTTC. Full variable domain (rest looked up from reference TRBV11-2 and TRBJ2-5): EAGVAQSPRYKIIEKRQSVAFWCNPISGHATLYWYQQILGQGPKLLIQFQNNGVVDDSQLPKDRFSAERLKGVDSTLKIQPAKLEDSAVYLCASSASGTGWGETQYFGPGTRLLVL.

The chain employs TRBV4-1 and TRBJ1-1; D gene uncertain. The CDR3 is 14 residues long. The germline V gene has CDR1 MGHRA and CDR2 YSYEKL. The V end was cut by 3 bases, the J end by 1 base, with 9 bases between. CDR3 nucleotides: TGCGCCAGCAGCCAGACCCGACAGAACACTGAAGCTTTCTTT. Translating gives CASSQTRQNTEAFF.

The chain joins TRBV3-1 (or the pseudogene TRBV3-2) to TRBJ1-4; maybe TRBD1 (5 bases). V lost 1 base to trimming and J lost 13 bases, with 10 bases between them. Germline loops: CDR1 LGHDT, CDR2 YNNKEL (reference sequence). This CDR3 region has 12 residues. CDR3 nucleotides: TGTGCCAGCAGCCAAGGGGGCAGTCGACTGTTTTTT. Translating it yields CASSQGGSRLFF.

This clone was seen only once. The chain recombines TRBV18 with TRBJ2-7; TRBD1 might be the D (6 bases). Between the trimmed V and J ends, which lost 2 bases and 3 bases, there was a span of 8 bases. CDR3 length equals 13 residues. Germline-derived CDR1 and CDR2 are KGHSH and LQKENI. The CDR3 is CASSPGGFYEQYF. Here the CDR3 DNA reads TGTGCCAGCTCACCAGGGGGCTTCTACGAGCAGTACTTC.

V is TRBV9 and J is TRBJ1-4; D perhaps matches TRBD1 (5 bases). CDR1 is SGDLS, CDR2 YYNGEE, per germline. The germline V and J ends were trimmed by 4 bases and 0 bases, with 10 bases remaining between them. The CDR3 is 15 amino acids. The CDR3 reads CASSRSGATNEKLFF. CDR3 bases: TGTGCCAGCAGCCGGTCGGGGGCAACTAATGAAAAACTGTTTTTT.

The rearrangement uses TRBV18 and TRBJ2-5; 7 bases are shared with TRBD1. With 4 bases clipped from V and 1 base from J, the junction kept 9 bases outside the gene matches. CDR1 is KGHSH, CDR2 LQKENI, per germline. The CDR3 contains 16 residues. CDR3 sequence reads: CASSQFQGVLQETQYF. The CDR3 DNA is TGTGCCAGCTCACAATTCCAGGGGGTGCTCCAAGAGACCCAGTACTTC.

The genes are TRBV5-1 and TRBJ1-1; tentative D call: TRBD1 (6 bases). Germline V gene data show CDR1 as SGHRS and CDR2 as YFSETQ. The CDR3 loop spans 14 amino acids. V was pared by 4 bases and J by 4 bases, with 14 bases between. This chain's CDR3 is CASSDTGGPTEAFF. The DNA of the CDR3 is TGCGCCAGCAGCGACACCGGGGGGCCCACTGAAGCTTTCTTT.